The 32 T cell receptor beta chains reported below all come from one sample, sequenced in a study of T cells after yellow fever vaccination. TCRdb recomputed calls from the 5' RACE reads with MiXCR, one row per CDR3 protein. The sample shows 80,000 to 100,000 distinct CDR3 sequences, approximately 8.4% of them seen only once. The sample in question was CD8+ T cells not binding an NS4B(214-222) dextramer, sorted from PBMCs, obtained around 15 days after the first yellow fever vaccination. These receptors all come from a man aged 18 to 29 who received the YFV17D yellow fever vaccine.

This clonotype was seen at least ten times. The chain carries TRBV12-3 or TRBV12-4 and TRBJ2-3, with D possibly called TRBD1 or TRBD2 (6 bases each). The CDR3 has 16 amino acids. V lost 5 bases to trimming and J lost 3 bases, with 18 bases between them. CDR3: CASSPTFGGVTDTQYF. The CDR3 DNA reads as TGTGCCAGCAGTCCCACTTTCGGGGGCGTGACAGATACGCAGTATTTT.

The table lists this clonotype with a few counts. CDR3 in DNA: TGTGCCACCAGCATTATGGACAGTTCCTACAATGAGCAGTTCTTC. This gives the protein CATSIMDSSYNEQFF. This sequence joins TRBV15 and TRBJ2-1; maybe TRBD1 (6 bases). The CDR3 is made up of 15 amino acids. Trimming took 4 bases from V and 1 from J, leaving 11 bases between them. The V gene's germline CDR1 is LNHNV and CDR2 YYDKDF (reference sequence).

This clonotype turned up a few times. The V call is TRBV12-3 or TRBV12-4, the J call TRBJ1-5; 8 bases map to TRBD1. The CDR3 covers 16 residues. V trimming: 3 bases; J trimming: 2 bases; junction bases outside the gene matches: 6. CDR3 sequence (DNA): TGTGCCAGCAGTTTTCAGGGGGCCCGGGGCAATCAGCCCCAGCATTTT. Protein: CASSFQGARGNQPQHF.

Only a few counts were recorded for this clonotype. The chain employs TRBV27 and TRBJ2-3; 8 nucleotides agree with TRBD1. J lost 5 bases, V lost 5 bases, and 9 bases had no gene match. Germline CDR1 is MNHEY and CDR2 is SMNVEV (reference sequence). This CDR3 is built from 15 residues. The CDR3 nucleotides read TGTGCCAGCAGTCCTCTGGACAGGGTAGAAGATACGCAGTATTTT. Its protein is CASSPLDRVEDTQYF.

This chain links TRBV6-5 with TRBJ2-7; D is uncertain. Germline CDR1 MNHEY, CDR2 SVGAGI. The CDR3 has 14 residues. The V end was cut by 2 bases, the J end by 0 bases, with 8 bases between. For the CDR3, the DNA is TGTGCCAGCAGTTACAAGGCCACCTCCTACGAGCAGTACGTC. Amino acid sequence: CASSYKATSYEQYV.

The table lists this clonotype with a few counts. V gene TRBV20-1 combines with J gene TRBJ2-1, with a tentative D call TRBD1 (6 bases). The V gene's germline CDR1 is DFQATT and CDR2 SNEGSKA (reference sequence). This CDR3 region has 15 residues. Trimming stripped 0 bases from V and 4 bases from J, with 13 bases between. CDR3 sequence reads: CSARDSKGQYNEQFF. The CDR3 DNA is TGCAGTGCTAGAGACTCTAAAGGACAGTACAATGAGCAGTTCTTC.

V and J are TRBV7-9 and TRBJ1-2, with D possibly being TRBD1 (5 bases). From germline, CDR1 is SEHNR and CDR2 FQNEAQ (reference sequence). The CDR3 has 12 residues. V was clipped by 6 bases and J by 8 bases, with 13 bases between them. The CDR3 region is CASSLGVDGYTF. CDR3 in DNA: TGTGCCAGCAGTCTGGGGGTTGACGGCTACACCTTC.

Written as DNA, the CDR3 is TGTGCCAGCAGACGGGGGACAGGGATAACCGGGGAGCTGTTTTTT. Its protein is CASRRGTGITGELFF. The chain links TRBV6-1 to TRBJ2-2; 9 bases are shared with TRBD1. The CDR3 runs 15 residues. V shed 6 bases, J shed 5 bases, and the junction held 7 bases outside the gene matches. The germline gives CDR1 MNHNS, CDR2 SASEGT.

The chain employs TRBV7-9 and TRBJ2-3; D is perhaps TRBD2 (5 bases). The V and J ends lost 5 bases and 5 bases respectively, with 14 bases between them. CDR1 and CDR2 from the germline V gene are SEHNR and FQNEAQ (reference sequence). The CDR3 has 14 residues. The CDR3: CASSVGLRLDTQYF. The DNA for the CDR3 is TGTGCCAGCAGCGTCGGACTCCGGTTAGATACGCAGTATTTT. Based on the CDR3 plus reference TRBV7-9 and TRBJ2-3, the full variable domain is DTGVSQNPRHKITKRGQNVTFRCDPISEHNRLYWYRQTLGQGPEFLTYFQNEAQLEKSRLLSDRFSAERPKGSFSTLEIQRTEQGDSAMYLCASSVGLRLDTQYFGPGTRLTVL.

This clonotype was seen repeatedly, ten times or more. The rearrangement joins TRBV5-1 to TRBJ2-1, with D perhaps TRBD1 (6 bases). V dropped 4 bases and J dropped 4 bases, with 15 bases sitting between them. Germline V gene sequence: CDR1 SGHRS, CDR2 YFSETQ. The CDR3 has 15 residues. CDR3 DNA sequence: TGCGCCAGCAGCCCCGGGACAAGGGTTTACAATGAGCAGTTCTTC. This sequence encodes CASSPGTRVYNEQFF.

V and J are TRBV7-9 and TRBJ2-3, with 7 bases lining up with TRBD2. CDR3 size: 17 residues. CDR1 SEHNR and CDR2 FQNEAQ come from the germline V gene (reference sequence). After removal of 3 bases from V and 4 bases from J, the junction contained 13 bases not matched to a gene. The CDR3 nucleotides are TGTGCCAGCAGCTTCCTCCTCGGGGGTGCGGGGGCAGATACGCAGTATTTT. Protein product: CASSFLLGGAGADTQYF.

The V call is TRBV4-3, the J call TRBJ2-2; D may be TRBD1 or TRBD2 (5 bases each). Trimming shortened V by 0 bases and J by 4 bases, and 6 bases separated the two germline ends. The CDR3 has 14 residues. The germline V gene has CDR1 LGHNA and CDR2 YSLEER. The CDR3 region has the DNA TGCGCCAGCAGCCAAGATGGGGGCACCGGGGAGCTGTTTTTT. This translates into CASSQDGGTGELFF.

This clonotype was seen only a few times. The chain couples TRBV20-1 to TRBJ1-2, with 7 bases fitting TRBD1. Germline trimming cut 0 bases from V and 4 bases from J; bases unmatched to any gene: 5. Per the germline V gene, CDR1 is DFQATT and CDR2 is SNEGSKA (reference sequence). This CDR3 spans 14 amino acids. The CDR3 spells CSARDSDRVYGYTF. CDR3 in DNA: TGCAGTGCTAGAGACTCCGACAGGGTCTATGGCTACACCTTC.

The V call is TRBV7-8, the J call TRBJ2-2; 7 bases match TRBD1. The J segment lost 5 bases and the V segment lost 5 bases, leaving 20 bases of the junction unmatched. The germline V gene encodes CDR1 SGHVS and CDR2 FQNEAQ. The CDR3 is 19 residues long. The CDR3 bases are TGTGCCAGCAGCCGCCGACCCCGGGACAGCTTAGTTGGGACCGGGGAGCTGTTTTTT. Its translation is CASSRRPRDSLVGTGELFF.

The CDR3 DNA reads TGCAGTGCTCCACGGACAGGGGAAACCTACAATGAGCAGTTCTTC. Translating gives CSAPRTGETYNEQFF. The chain employs TRBV20-1 and TRBJ2-1, with 9 bases aligning to TRBD1. Germline CDR1 and CDR2: DFQATT and SNEGSKA (reference sequence). This CDR3 region has 15 residues. V gave up 5 bases and J gave up 2 bases; unmatched junction bases: 7.

The chain has TRBV13 and TRBJ2-1; 14 positions match TRBD2. CDR3 length: 17 amino acids. The V gene's germline CDR1 is PRHDT and CDR2 FYEKMQ (reference sequence). Unmatched junction bases numbered 7, after V lost 5 bases and J lost 4 bases. In DNA form, the CDR3 reads TGTGCCAGCAGCACGACTAGCGGGGGGGCCAGGTACAATGAGCAGTTCTTC. It codes for CASSTTSGGARYNEQFF.

This clonotype was seen a few times. The chain carries TRBV4-1 and TRBJ1-5; TRBD1 matches at 7 bases. The CDR3 runs to 17 residues. Germline assignment: CDR1 MGHRA and CDR2 YSYEKL. The ends lost 3 bases at V and 3 bases at J; junction bases unmatched: 11. The CDR3 here is CASSHDATGAPNQPQHF. CDR3 coding DNA: TGCGCCAGCAGCCATGATGCAACAGGGGCGCCCAATCAGCCCCAGCATTTT.

This clonotype occurred a few times. V usage is TRBV6-1 and J usage is TRBJ2-7; 9 bases match TRBD2. This CDR3 has 14 residues. Trimming took 6 bases from V and 2 from J; bases not matched to a gene: 5. Germline V gives CDR1 MNHNS, CDR2 SASEGT. The CDR3, as DNA: TGTGCCAGCAGCGCGGGGGGGCCGGCCTACGAGCAGTACTTC. Amino acid sequence: CASSAGGPAYEQYF.

This clonotype was found many times. The CDR3 coding sequence is TGTGCCAGCAGCGAGGAGCGGCAGGGAGATCAGCCCCAGCATTTT. As protein: CASSEERQGDQPQHF. V and J are TRBV7-9 and TRBJ1-5; a possible D gene is TRBD1 (5 bases). This CDR3 spans 15 amino acids. The V end lost 5 bases, the J end lost 5 bases, and 16 bases lay between the germline ends. From germline, CDR1 is SEHNR and CDR2 FQNEAQ (reference sequence).

This clonotype came up a few times. This chain links TRBV4-1 with TRBJ1-1; TRBD1 is a possible D gene (6 bases). Germline CDR1 is MGHRA and CDR2 is YSYEKL. V shed 0 bases and J shed 5 bases, with 10 bases lying between them. The CDR3 runs to 14 residues. CDR3: CASSQDTGSTEAFF. For the CDR3, the DNA is TGCGCCAGCAGCCAAGATACAGGGAGTACTGAAGCTTTCTTT.

This clonotype appeared a few times. The chain employs TRBV19 and TRBJ1-2; 10 bases agree with TRBD1. The V gene end was trimmed by 5 bases and the J gene end by 7 bases; junction bases not matched to a gene: 7. From germline, CDR1 is LNHDA and CDR2 SQIVND (reference sequence). CDR3 length: 14 residues. CDR3 DNA: TGTGCCAGTAGTCCATCCGGGACAGGGGCTGGCTACACCTTC. Encoded protein: CASSPSGTGAGYTF. The whole variable domain, filled in from reference TRBV19 and TRBJ1-2, reads DGGITQSPKYLFRKEGQNVTLSCEQNLNHDAMYWYRQDPGQGLRLIYYSQIVNDFQKGDIAEGYSVSREKKESFPLTVTSAQKNPTAFYLCASSPSGTGAGYTFGSGTRLTVV.

The DNA for the CDR3 is TGTGCCACCAGCAGAGACAGGCACAATGAGCAGTTCTTC. Translating it yields CATSRDRHNEQFF. J is TRBJ2-1 and V is TRBV15; D unresolved. Germline V CDR1 and CDR2: LNHNV, YYDKDF (reference sequence). There are 13 residues in the CDR3. V was cut by 0 bases and J by 5 bases, with 5 bases left in between.

This chain links TRBV11-2 with TRBJ1-5; D is unresolved. The CDR3 contains 15 residues. Germline V gene data show CDR1 as SGHAT and CDR2 as FQNNGV. The V end lost 2 bases, the J end lost 2 bases, and 10 bases lay between the germline ends. CDR3 loop: CASSLNGRGNQPQHF. CDR3 DNA sequence: TGTGCCAGCAGCTTAAATGGCCGGGGCAATCAGCCCCAGCATTTT.

The chain is built from TRBV4-2 and TRBJ1-1, with D hard to call. This CDR3 comprises 11 residues. Per the germline V gene, CDR1 is LGHNA and CDR2 is YNFKEQ. Trimming cost V 8 bases and J 5 bases, with 9 bases left between them. The CDR3 spells CASGIGTEAFF. CDR3 bases: TGTGCCAGCGGAATAGGGACTGAAGCTTTCTTT.

The V gene is TRBV28, the J gene TRBJ1-5, with 11 bases lining up with TRBD1. Germline values: CDR1 MDHEN, CDR2 SYDVKM. CDR3 length: 15 residues. V trimming: 5 bases; J trimming: 9 bases; junction bases outside the gene matches: 9. CDR3 in DNA: TGTGCCAGCAGTCCGGACAGGGGGCCTTTGTTGCCCCAGCATTTT. It translates to CASSPDRGPLLPQHF.

This clonotype was recorded at least ten times. V usage is TRBV4-3 and J usage is TRBJ2-1; D unclear. The ends were cut back, 6 bases at V and 10 bases at J, with 10 bases in the middle. CDR3 length equals 11 residues. CDR1 and CDR2 (germline): LGHNA, YSLEER. Here the CDR3 DNA reads TGCGCCAGCAGTCGGCTTGAGGAGCAGTTCTTC. It is translated as CASSRLEEQFF.

This clonotype was found a few times. The chain combines TRBV5-6 with TRBJ2-1; possibly TRBD2 for D (6 bases). CDR3 length: 16 amino acids. Germline V gene data show CDR1 as SGHDT and CDR2 as YYEEEE. V was clipped by 2 bases and J by 3 bases, with 15 bases between them. CDR3 residues: CASSFLGSGIYNEQFF. Written as DNA, the CDR3 is TGTGCCAGCAGCTTCTTAGGTAGCGGAATCTACAATGAGCAGTTCTTC.

This clonotype has a count of ten or more. The rearrangement links TRBV5-8 to TRBJ1-5, with 8 bases fitting TRBD1. The V gene's germline CDR1 is SGHTS and CDR2 YDEGEE. The CDR3 runs to 13 residues. V dropped 8 bases and J dropped 6; count of bases not matched to a gene: 7. CDR3 coding DNA: TGTGCCAGTCCAGGGGGCGGGGGTCAGCCCCAGCATTTT. Translated, it gives CASPGGGGQPQHF.

The rearrangement uses TRBV4-3 and TRBJ2-3; the D gene could be TRBD1 or TRBD2 (5 bases each). Trimming left V 0 bases short and J 3 bases short, with 13 bases between. CDR1 is LGHNA, CDR2 YSLEER, per germline. The CDR3 extends over 16 amino acids. CDR3 in DNA: TGCGCCAGCAGCCAAGAGGGGGTCGGGTTTACAGATACGCAGTATTTT. Its protein product is CASSQEGVGFTDTQYF.

This clonotype was observed at least ten times. J is TRBJ2-2 and V is TRBV25-1; D gene unclear. This CDR3 has 11 residues. V lost 4 bases and J lost 6, with 3 bases in between. The V gene's germline CDR1 is MGHDK and CDR2 SYGVNS. CDR3 sequence (DNA): TGTGCCAGCAGTGGATCCGGGGAGCTGTTTTTT. It translates to CASSGSGELFF.

This clonotype has a handful of counts. The J gene is TRBJ2-1, the V gene TRBV15; the D gene is possibly TRBD1 (5 bases). V was shortened by 3 bases and J by 6 bases, with 15 bases between the two germline ends. The CDR3 is 15 amino acids. The germline V gene has CDR1 LNHNV and CDR2 YYDKDF (reference sequence). CDR3 protein: CATSRFTEGANEQFF. Written as DNA, the CDR3 is TGTGCCACCAGCAGGTTTACAGAAGGGGCCAATGAGCAGTTCTTC. The whole variable domain, remainder taken from reference TRBV15 and TRBJ2-1, is DAMVIQNPRYQVTQFGKPVTLSCSQTLNHNVMYWYQQKSSQAPKLLFHYYDKDFNNEADTPDNFQSRRPNTSFCFLDIRSPGLGDTAMYLCATSRFTEGANEQFFGPGTRLTVL.

The chain combines TRBV25-1 with TRBJ2-3, with TRBD2 matching over 11 bases. The CDR3 spans 16 residues. The V gene's germline CDR1 is MGHDK and CDR2 SYGVNS. The ends lost 4 bases at V and 3 bases at J; junction bases unmatched: 6. Written as DNA, the CDR3 is TGTGCCAGCAGTGTACCTAGCGGGGGGCAGACAGATACGCAGTATTTT. Its protein product is CASSVPSGGQTDTQYF.